This TCR beta chain was captured by sequencing in a study of blood T cell repertoires in COVID-19. Study-level information: The origin of the acute and convalescent COVID-19 samples was the United States, Italy and Spain. Sources were T cells, B-cell-depleted T cells, or PBMCs; the material itself was cDNA or gDNA.

Authors' processing steps: Nucleated cell number was recorded as an estimate derived from reference gene primer amplification. The data were produced by immunoSEQ multiplex PCR, yet TCRdb's version contains in-frame clones alone and is incomplete. For V, J and clone size, that table is used; D and trimming come from the DNA. The sample yields approximately 270,000 clones, 70% to 90% seen once. V was shortened by 6 bases and J by 3 bases, with 9 bases between the two germline ends. This CDR3 contains 13 residues. Germline loops: CDR1 MNHEY, CDR2 SMNVEV (reference sequence). Sequenced: peripheral blood. The chain links TRBV27 to TRBJ2-1, with D uncertain. This clonotype was sampled from a man younger than 35 with active or convalescent COVID-19. CDR3 protein: CASRPRRYNEQFF. The CDR3 DNA reads TGTGCCAGCAGGCCTAGACGCTACAATGAGCAGTTCTTC.